A selection of T cell receptor beta chains follows, all from one sample in a study of siplizumab effects on memory and regulatory T cells. Produced via immunoSEQ multiplex PCR; TCRdb's table is partial and in-frame only. Here the sample spans 90,000 to 95,000 clones, more than 95% being singletons. The sample consisted of naive CD4+ T cells sorted from blood. These receptors all stem from a human donor in good health. Each CDR3 is given with its conserved first and last residue.

j_call v_call cdr3_aa
TRBJ2-7 TRBV28 CASSFRGQLSYEQYF
TRBJ1-5 TRBV30 CAWSAPGVNNQPQHF
TRBJ2-1 TRBV11-2 CASSFLASGEDNEQFF
TRBJ1-4 TRBV29-1 CSVQGGGTNEKLFF
TRBJ2-3 TRBV15 CATSQGTSGGDTQYF
TRBJ1-2 TRBV10-3 CAISSGTGGANGYTF
TRBJ2-7 TRBV18 CASSPATGGYEQYF
TRBJ2-6 TRBV27 CASRGTDSGANVLTF
TRBJ1-2 TRBV5-4 CASSLMTGAGYGGVGYTF
TRBJ1-1 TRBV6-6 CASSYGGSGTEAFF
TRBJ1-2 TRBV19 CASSKATGEYGYTF
TRBJ1-5 TRBV2 CASSEAQSNQPQHF
TRBJ1-2 TRBV19 CASRGQSYGYTF
TRBJ2-3 TRBV2 CASNEMRGRLTDTQYF
TRBJ1-1 TRBV11-2 CASSTPGVINAEAFF
TRBJ1-6 TRBV2 CASSRGRTYNSPLHF
TRBJ1-5 TRBV10-3 CAISESGGENQPQHF
TRBJ2-3 TRBV7-3 CASGLAAGTITDTQYF
TRBJ1-1 TRBV7-9 CASSPDTNTEAFF
TRBJ2-7 TRBV21-1 CASRPPGSLSYEQYF
TRBJ2-7 TRBV7-2 CASSLDRNYEQYF
TRBJ2-1 TRBV25-1 CASSVDRWAIPSEQFF
TRBJ2-1 TRBV11-3 CASSQGREQFF
TRBJ2-5 TRBV10-3 CAIGTSQETQYF
TRBJ2-1 TRBV11-2 CASSIRLAGGHNEQFF
TRBJ1-5 TRBV4-1 CASSLSEGNQPQHF
TRBJ2-3 TRBV7-2 CASSSGSGLAGLDTQYF
TRBJ1-6 TRBV7-9 CASSLLSGEISPLHF
TRBJ1-2 TRBV6-1 CASTKLGGGDYGYTF
TRBJ2-7 TRBV18 CASSPGGTSVYEQYF
TRBJ1-2 TRBV7-6 CASSPTPDRDPFNYGYTF
TRBJ1-3 TRBV23-1 CASRHGQQGGGGCSGNTIYF
TRBJ2-3 TRBV11-3 CASSPRGGLGADTQYF
TRBJ1-3 TRBV30 CAWTGSGNTIYF
TRBJ2-7 TRBV18 CASSPPGDFYEQYF
TRBJ1-4 TRBV28 CASSLKVGTNEKLFF
TRBJ2-3 TRBV27 CASSATASTDTQYF
TRBJ2-5 TRBV10-3 CAIGQTGAQETQYF
TRBJ1-1 TRBV6-4 CASSPTGQGKYTEAFF
TRBJ2-3 TRBV11-3 CASSLGLAGKDTQYF
TRBJ2-3 TRBV7-9 CASSPEQRLWTDTQYF
TRBJ1-1 TRBV6-1 CASSRTGDTEAFF
TRBJ2-1 TRBV19 CASRRSVNNEQFF
TRBJ1-2 TRBV7-2 CASSSLSNYGYTF
TRBJ2-7 TRBV20-1 CSVRGSYEQYF
TRBJ1-2 TRBV5-1 CASSLAGDLGGYTF
TRBJ1-3 TRBV28 CASSLTGWAGNTIYF
TRBJ2-7 TRBV7-2 CASSQTVEQYF
TRBJ2-5 TRBV11-2 CASSLVAGGPFYQYF
TRBJ1-5 TRBV10-3 CAISRDNYQPQHF
TRBJ1-5 TRBV2 CASNFQWSSQGQPQHF
TRBJ2-5 TRBV19 CASSISGGQETQYF
TRBJ2-3 TRBV5-1 CASSLSGGDTQYF
TRBJ1-2 TRBV2 CASRGQHEGYTF
TRBJ2-4 TRBV28 CASSFVEGLYIQYF
TRBJ2-3 TRBV15 CATSRDSVAPTDTQYF
TRBJ1-3 TRBV7-9 CASSLDPDGSSSGNTIYF
TRBJ2-5 TRBV10-3 CAISESGPETQYF
TRBJ1-1 TRBV29-1 CSATGGRDTEAFF
TRBJ2-5 TRBV27 CASSLYPGETQYF